The rows below give T cell receptor beta chains drawn from one sample of a study of Ad26.COV2.S vaccination and SARS-CoV-2 variants. This table comes from immunoSEQ multiplex PCR, and its TCRdb copy is limited to in-frame clones, with some not included. The repertoire consists of 510,000 or so clones, with around 90% occurring once and the leading ten covering roughly 13%. This material consisted of peripheral blood, taken in a trial of Ad26.COV2.S vaccine versus placebo. The receptors shown here come from a person aged 18-65 years who received the Ad26.COV2.S COVID-19 vaccine or a placebo. Both conserved end residues are part of each CDR3. Each record gives: CDR3 DNA, CDR3 protein, clone size, J gene, V gene, D gene. The D gene is left open where the match is weak. Rows may omit the clone size; those that give it use once, few, many or a size class.

CDR3nt: TGCAGTGCAAGTACCGGGACAGGGGCCAATCAGCCCCAGCATTTT
CDR3aa: CSASTGTGANQPQHF
abundance: few
j_gene: TRBJ1-5
v_gene: TRBV20-1
d_gene: TRBD1

CDR3nt: TGTGCCACCAGCAGAGAACCGGGGGCGAACACTGAAGCTTTCTTT
CDR3aa: CATSREPGANTEAFF
abundance: NA
j_gene: TRBJ1-1
v_gene: TRBV15
d_gene: NA

CDR3nt: TGTGCCAGCAGTCCGACTGGCGGGAGATCCGGGACGCAGTATTTT
CDR3aa: CASSPTGGRSGTQYF
abundance: NA
j_gene: TRBJ2-3
v_gene: TRBV28
d_gene: TRBD2

CDR3nt: TGCGCCAGCAGCTTCGCGGGCTACGAGCAGTACTTC
CDR3aa: CASSFAGYEQYF
abundance: NA
j_gene: TRBJ2-7
v_gene: TRBV5-1
d_gene: NA

CDR3nt: TGTGCCAGCAGATACCTTACCCCAAACACTGAAGCTTTCTTT
CDR3aa: CASRYLTPNTEAFF
abundance: NA
j_gene: TRBJ1-1
v_gene: TRBV6-5
d_gene: NA

CDR3nt: TGTGCCACCAGCAGAGATCTCGGGGAGACCCAGTACTTC
CDR3aa: CATSRDLGETQYF
abundance: NA
j_gene: TRBJ2-5
v_gene: TRBV15
d_gene: NA

CDR3nt: TGTGCCAGCAGCTTAGGTGGATGGGGTGAGGAAGCTTTCTTT
CDR3aa: CASSLGGWGEEAFF
abundance: once
j_gene: TRBJ1-1
v_gene: TRBV7-8
d_gene: NA

CDR3nt: TGTGCCAGCAGCTTAGTCCCGCAGGGGGGGTATGGCAGGAATGAGCAGTTCTTC
CDR3aa: CASSLVPQGGYGRNEQFF
abundance: NA
j_gene: TRBJ2-1
v_gene: TRBV7-2
d_gene: NA

CDR3nt: TGTGCCAGCAGCGTAGGGAATTCTGGCGGAACCTACAATGAGCAGTTCTTC
CDR3aa: CASSVGNSGGTYNEQFF
abundance: NA
j_gene: TRBJ2-1
v_gene: TRBV9
d_gene: NA

CDR3nt: TGTGCCAGCAGACCCTCCACAGGGTCTGGAAACACCATATATTTT
CDR3aa: CASRPSTGSGNTIYF
abundance: NA
j_gene: TRBJ1-3
v_gene: TRBV6-1
d_gene: NA

CDR3nt: TGTGCCAGCAGTATCCCTAACCCGGGCCTCGATTCACCCCTCCACTTT
CDR3aa: CASSIPNPGLDSPLHF
abundance: NA
j_gene: TRBJ1-6
v_gene: TRBV28
d_gene: NA

CDR3nt: TGTGCCAGCAGTGGCTTCGTCGGGCGGCGCACAGATACGCAGTATTTT
CDR3aa: CASSGFVGRRTDTQYF
abundance: NA
j_gene: TRBJ2-3
v_gene: TRBV2
d_gene: NA

CDR3nt: TGTGCCAGCAGCGTAGACCCTCCGGGACTAGTTGGCAATGAGCAGTTCTTC
CDR3aa: CASSVDPPGLVGNEQFF
abundance: NA
j_gene: TRBJ2-1
v_gene: TRBV9
d_gene: TRBD2

CDR3nt: TGTGCCAGTAGTGGGACTACACAAAGCCAAGAGACCCAGTACTTC
CDR3aa: CASSGTTQSQETQYF
abundance: NA
j_gene: TRBJ2-5
v_gene: TRBV19
d_gene: TRBD2

CDR3nt: TGTGCCAGCAGCTTAGGGCCTAGCGGGACTTACAATGAGCAGTTCTTC
CDR3aa: CASSLGPSGTYNEQFF
abundance: NA
j_gene: TRBJ2-1
v_gene: TRBV11-3
d_gene: TRBD2

CDR3nt: TGTGCCAGCGTGGGGCAGATTAACTATGGCTACACCTTC
CDR3aa: CASVGQINYGYTF
abundance: NA
j_gene: TRBJ1-2
v_gene: TRBV2
d_gene: NA

CDR3nt: TGTGCCAGCAGTGAATTTCGGCAGTCTACCGATGGCTACACCTTC
CDR3aa: CASSEFRQSTDGYTF
abundance: NA
j_gene: TRBJ1-2
v_gene: TRBV25-1
d_gene: NA

CDR3nt: TGTGCTACAGCAGCGGTGGCGGCAGGTGCCAATCAGCCCCAGCATTTT
CDR3aa: CATAAVAAGANQPQHF
abundance: NA
j_gene: TRBJ1-5
v_gene: TRBV7-2
d_gene: NA

CDR3nt: TGTGCCAGCTCACCACTGGAAGGGGGCGGGCAGCCCCAGCATTTT
CDR3aa: CASSPLEGGGQPQHF
abundance: NA
j_gene: TRBJ1-5
v_gene: TRBV18
d_gene: TRBD1

CDR3nt: TGTGCCAGCTCTTACCGACAGGCCTCCCCCAATGAGCAGTTCTTC
CDR3aa: CASSYRQASPNEQFF
abundance: NA
j_gene: TRBJ2-1
v_gene: TRBV18
d_gene: NA

CDR3nt: TGCGCCAGCAGCCTAAACACAGGGGACTCTGGAAACACCATATATTTT
CDR3aa: CASSLNTGDSGNTIYF
abundance: NA
j_gene: TRBJ1-3
v_gene: TRBV5-1
d_gene: TRBD1

CDR3nt: TGTGCCAGTAGTATCACTCAGGCCTACGAGCAGTACTTC
CDR3aa: CASSITQAYEQYF
abundance: NA
j_gene: TRBJ2-7
v_gene: TRBV19
d_gene: NA

CDR3nt: TGTGCCAGTAGTATACCTCCCCCTGGAAACACCATATATTTT
CDR3aa: CASSIPPPGNTIYF
abundance: NA
j_gene: TRBJ1-3
v_gene: TRBV19
d_gene: NA

CDR3nt: TGCAGCGTGGCCGGGGGCGGCTCCTACGAGCAGTACTTC
CDR3aa: CSVAGGGSYEQYF
abundance: NA
j_gene: TRBJ2-7
v_gene: TRBV29-1
d_gene: NA

CDR3nt: TGTGCCAGCAGCTTGGCAACAGGGAGCACAGATACGCAGTATTTT
CDR3aa: CASSLATGSTDTQYF
abundance: NA
j_gene: TRBJ2-3
v_gene: TRBV5-4
d_gene: NA

CDR3nt: TGTGCCAGCAGTTTATGGTCGGGAGGAGGGGCAGATACGCAGTATTTT
CDR3aa: CASSLWSGGGADTQYF
abundance: NA
j_gene: TRBJ2-3
v_gene: TRBV27
d_gene: TRBD2

CDR3nt: TGTGCCAGCAGTTTAGATAATTCACCCCTCCACTTT
CDR3aa: CASSLDNSPLHF
abundance: NA
j_gene: TRBJ1-6
v_gene: TRBV12-3/TRBV12-4
d_gene: NA

CDR3nt: TGTGCCACCAGCAGAGACGGGGGGAATCAGCCCCAGCATTTT
CDR3aa: CATSRDGGNQPQHF
abundance: NA
j_gene: TRBJ1-5
v_gene: TRBV15
d_gene: NA

CDR3nt: TGTGCCAGCAGCGCGGTAGCGGTGGGCGGTGAGCAGTTCTTC
CDR3aa: CASSAVAVGGEQFF
abundance: once
j_gene: TRBJ2-1
v_gene: TRBV7-9
d_gene: NA

CDR3nt: TGTGCCAGTAGTAGCTTAGGACAGGAAGGTCAGCCCCAGCATTTT
CDR3aa: CASSSLGQEGQPQHF
abundance: NA
j_gene: TRBJ1-5
v_gene: TRBV19
d_gene: TRBD1

CDR3nt: TGCAGCGTTATGGACAGACCCTACGAGCAGTACTTC
CDR3aa: CSVMDRPYEQYF
abundance: NA
j_gene: TRBJ2-7
v_gene: TRBV29-1
d_gene: NA

CDR3nt: TGCGCCAGCAGCTTGGGGGATGGCGGGAGGGCCAATGAGCAGTTCTTC
CDR3aa: CASSLGDGGRANEQFF
abundance: NA
j_gene: TRBJ2-1
v_gene: TRBV5-1
d_gene: TRBD2

CDR3nt: TGTGCCAGCAGCCTAAGTACATACAATGAGCAGTTCTTC
CDR3aa: CASSLSTYNEQFF
abundance: NA
j_gene: TRBJ2-1
v_gene: TRBV11-1
d_gene: NA

CDR3nt: TGTGCCAGCAGTTTATTAACTAGGGGAGACTTACGCTATGGCTACACCTTC
CDR3aa: CASSLLTRGDLRYGYTF
abundance: once
j_gene: TRBJ1-2
v_gene: TRBV28
d_gene: NA

CDR3nt: TGCAGCGGCGGAACAGGAAACTCTGGAAACACCATATATTTT
CDR3aa: CSGGTGNSGNTIYF
abundance: NA
j_gene: TRBJ1-3
v_gene: TRBV29-1
d_gene: NA

CDR3nt: TGTGCCAGTAGTACATCAGGGGTAAAGAACACTGAAGCTTTCTTT
CDR3aa: CASSTSGVKNTEAFF
abundance: few
j_gene: TRBJ1-1
v_gene: TRBV19
d_gene: NA

CDR3nt: TGTGCCATCAGTGAGACAGAGGGTAGCTCCTATAATTCACCCCTCCACTTT
CDR3aa: CAISETEGSSYNSPLHF
abundance: NA
j_gene: TRBJ1-6
v_gene: TRBV10-3
d_gene: NA

CDR3nt: TGCGCCAGCAGGTTAGCCGGCGAGCAGTACTTC
CDR3aa: CASRLAGEQYF
abundance: NA
j_gene: TRBJ2-7
v_gene: TRBV5-1
d_gene: NA

CDR3nt: TGCGCCAGCAGCTCCGGTCGGGACCCCTGGGATGTTCATGGCTACACCTTC
CDR3aa: CASSSGRDPWDVHGYTF
abundance: NA
j_gene: TRBJ1-2
v_gene: TRBV5-1
d_gene: NA

CDR3nt: TGTGCCAGTAGAACGGTGTATAACAACAATGAGCAGTTCTTC
CDR3aa: CASRTVYNNNEQFF
abundance: NA
j_gene: TRBJ2-1
v_gene: TRBV19
d_gene: NA

CDR3nt: TGTGCCAGTAGTTCCGGACAGGGCTGGGAGACCCAGTACTTC
CDR3aa: CASSSGQGWETQYF
abundance: NA
j_gene: TRBJ2-5
v_gene: TRBV19
d_gene: TRBD1

CDR3nt: TGTGCCAGCAGACCCAACAGGGACGGAGAGCCCCAGCATTTT
CDR3aa: CASRPNRDGEPQHF
abundance: NA
j_gene: TRBJ1-5
v_gene: TRBV4-2
d_gene: NA

CDR3nt: TGTGCCAGCAGCTTAGACCCGAGACTAGCGGGGCCTAGCTCCTACAATGAGCAGTTCTTC
CDR3aa: CASSLDPRLAGPSSYNEQFF
abundance: NA
j_gene: TRBJ2-1
v_gene: TRBV11-2
d_gene: TRBD2

CDR3nt: TGTGCCAGCAGTTACTCGGTTAGGGGTGGTTCACCCCTCCACTTT
CDR3aa: CASSYSVRGGSPLHF
abundance: NA
j_gene: TRBJ1-6
v_gene: TRBV6-5
d_gene: NA

CDR3nt: TGTGCCGGCAACGCTGCGGTCATCAATTGGAACACCATATATTTT
CDR3aa: CAGNAAVINWNTIYF
abundance: few
j_gene: TRBJ1-3
v_gene: TRBV6-5
d_gene: NA

CDR3nt: TGTGCCAGCAGACCTACAGGGCAGACAACAGATACGCAGTATTTT
CDR3aa: CASRPTGQTTDTQYF
abundance: NA
j_gene: TRBJ2-3
v_gene: TRBV6-2/TRBV6-3
d_gene: NA